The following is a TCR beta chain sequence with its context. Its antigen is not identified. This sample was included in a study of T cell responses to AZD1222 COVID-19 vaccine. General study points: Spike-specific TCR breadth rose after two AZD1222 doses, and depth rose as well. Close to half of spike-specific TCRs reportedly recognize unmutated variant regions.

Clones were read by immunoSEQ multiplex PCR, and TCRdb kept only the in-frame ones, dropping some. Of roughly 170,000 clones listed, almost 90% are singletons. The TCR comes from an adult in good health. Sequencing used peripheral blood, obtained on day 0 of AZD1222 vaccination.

CDR3 in amino acids: CASSLVALNTEAFF. The CDR3 DNA reads TGTGCCAGCAGCTTAGTCGCACTGAACACTGAAGCTTTCTTT. This chain uses TRBV7-2 with TRBJ1-1; D is unresolved. The CDR3 contains 14 residues. Germline V gives CDR1 SGHTA, CDR2 FQGNSA. V lost 1 base to trimming and J lost 0 bases, with 6 bases between them. Looking up the rest from reference TRBV7-2 and TRBJ1-1 gives the full variable domain: GAGVSQSPSNKVTEKGKDVELRCDPISGHTALYWYRQSLGQGLEFLIYFQGNSAPDKSGLPSDRFSAERTGGSVSTLTIQRTQQEDSAVYLCASSLVALNTEAFFGQGTRLTVV.